This T cell receptor (beta chain) was identified in a study of T cell changes during pregnancy in multiple sclerosis. The germline V gene has CDR1 SGHTS and CDR2 YDEGEE. After removal of 3 bases from V and 4 bases from J, the junction contained 21 bases not matched to a gene. The CDR3 sequence is 20 residues long. Libraries were prepared by immunoSEQ multiplex PCR; TCRdb keeps only in-frame clonotypes and omits some of them. The table includes about 79,000 clones, 75% to 95% detected once. The specimen comprised CD4+ T cells from peripheral blood mononuclear cells, sampled in the second trimester of pregnancy. This rearrangement joins TRBV5-8 to TRBJ2-7, with TRBD1 matching 11 bases. This TCR was recovered from a female donor with multiple sclerosis, enrolled in a pregnancy study. Here the CDR3 DNA reads TGTGCCAGCAGCTCCCTAACACCTCTACGGGACAGGGGGATACGGTACGAGCAGTACTTC. It translates to CASSSLTPLRDRGIRYEQYF.